This TCR beta chain stems from a study of beta chain features in type 1 diabetes. Across the whole study: Researchers looked at roughly 100,000,000 sorted cells across all samples. Study observations and caveats: In every one of the four CD4+ subsets, TCRB CDR3s were moderately but significantly shorter in Type 1 diabetes patients. High TCR expression in some cells could lead to their over-representation in cDNA sequencing. PCR might favor shorter templates, equally in patients and controls.

Of the isolated RNA, all was reverse transcribed, and so the sequenced material was expressed TCRB transcripts. Profiled with immunoSEQ multiplex PCR; TCRdb holds only in-frame clones, not every one. The data hold a few hundred thousand clones, with 15% to 20% observed a single time. This clone has just a few counts. Antigen specificity is unknown. The CDR3 totals 15 residues. V shed 3 bases, J shed 3 bases, and the junction held 6 bases outside the gene matches. Germline loops: CDR1 ENHRY, CDR2 SYGVKD. Sorting of CD4+ naive, central memory, regulatory and stem cell-like memory cells was performed via CD45RO/CCR7/CD25/CD127/CD95/CD27.

What was sequenced was naive CD4+ T cells from blood. The sequence was obtained from a man younger than 45 with type 1 diabetes. The chain recombines TRBV10-3 with TRBJ2-3, with 7 positions matching TRBD1. The CDR3 DNA sequence: TGTGCCATCAGTGAAGGAGACAGGGATACAGATACGCAGTATTTT. Amino acid sequence: CAISEGDRDTDTQYF.